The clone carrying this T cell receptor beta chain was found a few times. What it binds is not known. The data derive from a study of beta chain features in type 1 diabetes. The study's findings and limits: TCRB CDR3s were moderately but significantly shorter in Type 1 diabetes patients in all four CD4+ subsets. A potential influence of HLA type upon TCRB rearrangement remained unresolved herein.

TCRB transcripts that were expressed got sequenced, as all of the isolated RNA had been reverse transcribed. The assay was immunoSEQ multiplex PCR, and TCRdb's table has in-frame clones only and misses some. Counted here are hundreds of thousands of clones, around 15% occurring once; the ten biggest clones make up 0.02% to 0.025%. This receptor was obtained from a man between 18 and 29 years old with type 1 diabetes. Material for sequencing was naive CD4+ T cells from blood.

CDR3 in DNA: TGTGCCAGCACATCACAAGGCGGGGATGTGACCCAGTACTTC. Protein sequence: CASTSQGGDVTQYF. The chain links TRBV7-6 to TRBJ2-5, with D perhaps matching TRBD2 (6 bases). Trimming removed 7 bases from V and 7 bases from J, with 19 bases in between. The length of the CDR3 is 14 residues. The germline CDR1 and CDR2 sequences are SGHVS and FNYEAQ.